A selection of T cell receptor beta chains follows, all from one sample in a study of Ad26.COV2.S vaccination and SARS-CoV-2 variants. Only in-frame clones appear in the TCRdb table, and some are missing; sequencing was by immunoSEQ multiplex PCR. The table has fewer than 400,000 clones, roughly 90% seen once; the top ten hold 5.5%. This specimen was peripheral blood, taken in a trial of Ad26.COV2.S vaccine versus placebo. Every receptor here comes from a person between 18 and 59 years old who received the Ad26.COV2.S COVID-19 vaccine or a placebo. The CDR3 runs from the conserved cysteine through the conserved F or W. The order of the fields is V gene, J gene, CDR3 protein.

>TRBV10-3|TRBJ2-3
CAISEDSGGVTDTQYF
>TRBV6-1|TRBJ2-1
CASSGQRPASAGGGEQFF
>TRBV5-8|TRBJ1-1
CASSLAKPNTEAFF
>TRBV27|TRBJ2-5
CASSQIGLSMGETQYF
>TRBV28|TRBJ2-7
CASSLGSSYEQYF
>TRBV5-5|TRBJ1-3
CASSLGGLTGNTIYF
>TRBV5-1|TRBJ2-1
CASSRGGTYNEQFF
>TRBV4-1|TRBJ2-2
CASSQDISGGGTGELFF
>TRBV4-2|TRBJ2-2
CASSQQGRNSGELFF
>TRBV5-6|TRBJ1-2
CASSFRDRDSYGYTF
>TRBV6-5|TRBJ2-7
CASGDYSSYEQYF
>TRBV18|TRBJ2-4
CASSPVSGVGDIQYF
>TRBV15|TRBJ2-1
CATSSRTNNEQFF
>TRBV4-1|TRBJ2-5
CASSQEGTTYQETQYF
>TRBV7-2|TRBJ2-1
CASSPLLHEQFF
>TRBV7-8|TRBJ1-1
CASSLVGENTEAFF
>TRBV11-2|TRBJ2-1
CASSQNSGRFDEQFF
>TRBV15|TRBJ1-3
CATSREAQGVGNTIYF
>TRBV2|TRBJ1-1
CASTGRVMNTEAFF
>TRBV12-3/TRBV12-4|TRBJ2-1
CASSLKAGGREFF
>TRBV9|TRBJ2-1
CASSVGALDNEQFF
>TRBV4-1|TRBJ2-2
CASSPTPGQGNTGELFF
>TRBV6-2/TRBV6-3|TRBJ2-3
CASSYVSGVTPTDTQYF
>TRBV14|TRBJ2-3
CASSPLGDTDTQYF
>TRBV13|TRBJ1-1
CASSLATGTEAFF
>TRBV7-2|TRBJ1-1
CASSHPSAARNLPFF
>TRBV7-9|TRBJ2-5
CASSAGMTGETQYF
>TRBV20-1|TRBJ1-2
CSARPPDGYTF
>TRBV2|TRBJ2-6
CASSGTGGAGANVLTF
>TRBV19|TRBJ1-1
CASSELNTEAFF
>TRBV7-2|TRBJ1-4
CASTSAATNEKLFF
>TRBV4-3|TRBJ2-7
CASSQDPQSGIYEQYF
>TRBV27|TRBJ2-1
CASSYREGYEQFF
>TRBV3-1/TRBV3-2|TRBJ2-7
CASSQEGQGLHEQYF
>TRBV6-2/TRBV6-3|TRBJ1-1
CASSYPAQGVDTEAFF
>TRBV5-6|TRBJ2-1
CASSLSSGGAKEQFF
>TRBV7-6|TRBJ1-5
CASSLEATRGQPQHF
>TRBV27|TRBJ2-1
CASSLSAGGSYNEQFF
>TRBV4-3|TRBJ2-6
CASSHDGFSGANVLTF
>TRBV5-1|TRBJ1-2
CASSLEQPPYGYTF
>TRBV6-5|TRBJ1-3
CASSYSPGGGNTIYF
>TRBV6-5|TRBJ1-5
CASSYSGGRQPQHF
>TRBV2|TRBJ2-1
CASSTTGTGSNEQFF
>TRBV5-1|TRBJ1-1
CASSGRGNTEAFF
>TRBV3-1/TRBV3-2|TRBJ1-1
CASSQYSSNTEAFF
>TRBV4-1|TRBJ1-1
CASSQEAGDTEAFF
>TRBV7-9|TRBJ1-4
CASSLGGAKLFF
>TRBV7-6|TRBJ2-1
CASSLAWVGGGAGDEQFF
>TRBV9|TRBJ2-3
CASSWGTRRTSTDTQYF
>TRBV11-2|TRBJ2-5
CASSLSQVQETQYF
>TRBV4-3|TRBJ1-5
CASSQDYGTRQPQHF
>TRBV6-2/TRBV6-3|TRBJ1-1
CASSFTAGTFDTEAFF
>TRBV18|TRBJ2-6
CASSSGLFSGANVLTF
>TRBV5-5|TRBJ2-1
CASSPGVPPRTNEQFF
>TRBV29-1|TRBJ1-2
CSAKGETDFNYGYTF
>TRBV18|TRBJ1-5
CASSIVEQNQPQHF
>TRBV5-6|TRBJ2-1
CASSLSYSYNEQFF
>TRBV6-5|TRBJ2-1
CASTRQGGYNEQFF
>TRBV3-1/TRBV3-2|TRBJ1-5
CASSQPGNQPQHF